This TCR beta chain was recovered during a study of human T cells and chemical hapten exposure. CDR1 is KGHSH and CDR2 is LQKENI in the germline V gene. The CDR3 contains 14 residues. V gave up 3 bases and J gave up 5 bases, with 12 bases separating them. At least ten counts were recorded for this clonotype. Time point here: patch test 1, 2 weeks after DPC sensitization. Sample treatment: therapeutic diphenylcyclopropenone sensitization with weekly scalp DPC. It was from unfractionated whole blood that total RNA was extracted. TCRdb reprocessed the RACE reads via MiXCR and lists one record per CDR3 protein. This sample has 40,000 to 65,000 distinct CDR3 sequences; approximately 9.9% occur once, and the top ten carry around 1.8%.

This specimen was whole blood, taken in connection with sensitization to the hapten diphenylcyclopropenone (DPC). The rearrangement uses TRBV18 and TRBJ2-3, with D maybe TRBD2 (6 bases). This clonotype was sampled from a middle-aged woman with alopecia areata. Some clones in this sample may be carry-over from other donors' samples. The CDR3 sequence: CASSPGLGGDTQYF. CDR3 nucleotide sequence: TGTGCCAGCTCACCGGGACTCGGCGGAGATACGCAGTATTTT.